The 26 T cell receptor beta chains in this list originate from one sample, sequenced in a study of T cells after posttransplantation cyclophosphamide. TCRdb keeps only in-frame clones here, not all; method: immunoSEQ multiplex PCR. There are under 45,000 clones in the sample, none observed a single time. Sequencing was done on a sample of PBMCs. The receptors were sampled from a young man in good health and a related stem cell transplant donor.

In nucleotides, the CDR3 is TGTGCCAGCAGGACGGGACAGGCTCCCGGCTACACCTTC. Protein product: CASRTGQAPGYTF. This sequence joins TRBV28 and TRBJ1-2; 8 bases fit TRBD1. The trim removed 6 bases at V and 8 bases at J, leaving 8 bases unmatched. Germline loops: CDR1 MDHEN, CDR2 SYDVKM. This CDR3 has 13 residues.

This clone was detected ten times or more. The genes are TRBV7-9 and TRBJ1-1; possibly TRBD1 for D (6 bases). The V gene's germline CDR1 is SEHNR and CDR2 FQNEAQ (reference sequence). CDR3 length: 16 amino acids. V shed 1 base and J shed 2 bases, with 14 bases lying between them. The CDR3, as DNA: TGTGCCAGCAGCTTAGGGGGGCAGGGAATAAACACTGAAGCTTTCTTT. Amino acid sequence: CASSLGGQGINTEAFF. Variable domain in full (rest from reference TRBV7-9 and TRBJ1-1): DTGVSQNPRHKITKRGQNVTFRCDPISEHNRLYWYRQTLGQGPEFLTYFQNEAQLEKSRLLSDRFSAERPKGSFSTLEIQRTEQGDSAMYLCASSLGGQGINTEAFFGQGTRLTVV.

This clone was recorded at least ten times. The CDR3 reads CASSLGTTTHRNTEAFF. Written as DNA, the CDR3 is TGTGCCAGCAGTTTGGGGACAACCACACATCGGAACACTGAAGCTTTCTTT. V gene TRBV28 combines with J gene TRBJ1-1, with D tentatively TRBD1 (6 bases). V was pared by 3 bases and J by 1 base, with 18 bases between. This CDR3 is built from 17 residues. Germline V gene lookup returns CDR1 MDHEN and CDR2 SYDVKM.

V is TRBV7-2 and J is TRBJ2-7; 7 nucleotides line up with TRBD1. Germline lookup yields CDR1 SGHTA and CDR2 FQGNSA. The V gene end was trimmed by 4 bases and the J gene end by 2 bases; junction bases not matched to a gene: 5. The CDR3 is 14 residues long. CDR3 sequence: CASSSRQGPYEQYF. CDR3 coding DNA: TGTGCCAGCAGCTCCCGACAGGGTCCCTACGAGCAGTACTTC.

There are many counts of this clone. The CDR3 here is CASSYGGGYGYTF. In nucleotides, the CDR3 is TGTGCCAGCAGTTACGGCGGGGGCTATGGCTACACCTTC. The gene calls are TRBV6-5 and TRBJ1-2, with D possibly being TRBD1 (5 bases). The CDR3 has 13 residues. The germline V gene encodes CDR1 MNHEY and CDR2 SVGAGI. Trimming cost V 2 bases and J 4 bases, with 8 bases left between them.

This rearrangement joins TRBV7-8 to TRBJ2-1, with 7 bases matching TRBD2. This CDR3 has 16 residues. Trimming took 5 bases from V and 4 from J; bases not matched to a gene: 11. CDR1 is SGHVS, CDR2 FQNEAQ, per germline. The CDR3 region has the DNA TGTGCCAGCAGCATATCCGCGGGGGACCTTTACAATGAGCAGTTCTTC. Its translation is CASSISAGDLYNEQFF.

This clone was found a few times. CDR3 nucleotide sequence: TGTGCCAGCAGTGATGCCATGGGACAGGCTTTCAATCAGCCCCAGCATTTT. This translates into CASSDAMGQAFNQPQHF. The rearrangement uses TRBV6-1 and TRBJ1-5; 8 bases line up with TRBD1. V shed 3 bases and J 3 bases; nucleotides not matched to a gene: 10. CDR3 length: 17 residues. Germline V lookup: CDR1 MNHNS, CDR2 SASEGT.

This clone was seen many times. The chain links TRBV12-3 or TRBV12-4 to TRBJ1-1; D not resolved. The ends were cut back, 2 bases at V and 7 bases at J, with 8 bases in the middle. The CDR3 has 12 amino acids. Written as DNA, the CDR3 is TGTGCCAGCAGTTTAACCAGGCGTGAAGCTTTCTTT. Its protein is CASSLTRREAFF.

The table lists this clone with many counts. V gene TRBV27 combines with J gene TRBJ2-4; 7 nucleotides match TRBD1. This CDR3 has 16 residues. CDR1 and CDR2 from the germline V gene are MNHEY and SMNVEV (reference sequence). V shed 4 bases, J shed 7 bases, and the junction held 13 bases outside the gene matches. The chain's CDR3 is CASSSSFDRVANIQYF. Written as DNA, the CDR3 is TGTGCCAGCAGTTCTTCCTTTGACAGGGTGGCTAACATTCAGTACTTC.

This clone was seen many times. The chain joins TRBV12-5 to TRBJ1-5; D may be TRBD1 (5 bases). The ends were cut back, 0 bases at V and 5 bases at J, with 17 bases in the middle. The CDR3 runs 17 residues. Germline V lookup: CDR1 LGHNT, CDR2 FRNRAP. CDR3 nucleotide sequence: TGTGCTAGTGGTTTGGTATTGAACAGGAATGTTGATCAGCCCCAGCATTTT. The encoded protein is CASGLVLNRNVDQPQHF.

This clone was observed many times. CDR3 nucleotide sequence: TGTGCCAGCCGTCAGGGGGAGATTTACAATGAGCAGTTCTTC. This encodes CASRQGEIYNEQFF. This chain links TRBV28 with TRBJ2-1; 7 bases fit TRBD1. With 8 bases clipped from V and 4 bases from J, the junction kept 8 bases outside the gene matches. Germline V gene lookup returns CDR1 MDHEN and CDR2 SYDVKM. The CDR3 is made up of 14 amino acids.

This clone came up many times. The chain combines TRBV2 with TRBJ2-7; TRBD2 might be the D (6 bases). This CDR3 region has 14 residues. Looked up from germline, CDR1 is SNHLY and CDR2 is FYNNEI. V gave up 3 bases and J gave up 0 bases, with 9 bases separating them. The CDR3 sequence: CASSDGGHSYEQYF. CDR3 sequence (DNA): TGTGCCAGCAGTGACGGGGGTCACTCCTACGAGCAGTACTTC.

This clone was seen repeatedly, ten times or more. Mismatch with germline at one junction end may stem from a read error. The chain has TRBV10-3 and TRBJ1-4, with D perhaps TRBD1 (5 bases). CDR1 and CDR2 (germline): ENHRY, SYGVKD. The CDR3 contains 13 residues. CDR3 sequence reads: CAISGGDLEGLFF. The CDR3 DNA reads TGTGCCATAAGTGGAGGGGATCTCGAGGGTCTGTTTTTT.

J is TRBJ2-3 and V is TRBV28; weak D call: TRBD2 (5 bases). CDR3 size: 17 residues. CDR1 MDHEN and CDR2 SYDVKM come from the germline V gene. With 4 bases removed from V and 0 bases from J, the gap between germline ends came to 17 bases. The CDR3 nucleotides are TGTGCCAGCAGTTCCCCGGTGAGAGGACTTAGCACAGATACGCAGTATTTT. It codes for CASSSPVRGLSTDTQYF.

In its sample, this clone was seen many times. The chain links TRBV6-2 or TRBV6-3 to TRBJ2-7, with a weak D call TRBD1 (5 bases). This CDR3 is 13 amino acids long. Germline CDR1 is MNHEY and CDR2 is SVGEGT. V lost 5 bases to trimming and J lost 5 bases, with 13 bases between them. CDR3 region: CASSRGRAHEQYF. The CDR3 nucleotides read TGTGCCAGCAGTAGGGGCAGGGCCCACGAGCAGTACTTC.

This clone has at least ten counts. The rearrangement joins TRBV5-6 to TRBJ2-5, with a possible D match to TRBD1 (6 bases). Trimming left V 4 bases short and J 5 bases short, with 18 bases between. The germline CDR1 and CDR2 sequences are SGHDT and YYEEEE. The CDR3 sequence is 15 residues long. CDR3 sequence: CASSGRWTVIETQYF. CDR3 bases: TGTGCCAGCAGCGGGCGTTGGACAGTGATTGAGACCCAGTACTTC.

This clone was recorded many times. The genes are TRBV11-2 and TRBJ1-5, with D maybe TRBD1 (5 bases). CDR3 length equals 14 residues. Trimming took off 1 base at V and 3 bases at J, with 7 bases between the two ends. Looked up from germline, CDR1 is SGHAT and CDR2 is FQNNGV. In DNA, the CDR3 is TGTGCCAGCAGCTTAGTAGGGGCCAATCAGCCCCAGCATTTT. It yields the protein CASSLVGANQPQHF.

This clone was seen ten or more times. The chain joins TRBV7-3 to TRBJ1-5; D call uncertain. V shed 5 bases and J shed 6 bases, with 11 bases lying between them. The germline CDR1 and CDR2 sequences are SGHTA and FQGTGA. The CDR3 consists of 13 residues. The CDR3 DNA is TGTGCCAGCAGCCTCCTCGAGGGTCAGCCCCAGCATTTT. This gives the protein CASSLLEGQPQHF.

This clone was seen repeatedly, ten times or more. The rearrangement links TRBV28 to TRBJ2-5; TRBD2 matches at 8 bases. J lost 4 bases, V lost 8 bases, and 6 bases had no gene match. CDR3 size: 13 residues. Germline CDR1 and CDR2: MDHEN and SYDVKM. This chain's CDR3 is CASSTGGGETQYF. The CDR3, as DNA: TGTGCCAGCTCCACGGGAGGGGGAGAGACCCAGTACTTC. Full variable domain (remainder filled in from reference TRBV28 and TRBJ2-5): DVKVTQSSRYLVKRTGEKVFLECVQDMDHENMFWYRQDPGLGLRLIYFSYDVKMKEKGDIPEGYSVSREKKERFSLILESASTNQTSMYLCASSTGGGETQYFGPGTRLLVL.

This clone was seen many times. CDR3 residues: CASSEGSGPPSHTEAFF. CDR3 coding DNA: TGTGCCAGCAGTGAAGGAAGTGGGCCACCCTCTCACACTGAAGCTTTCTTT. This chain connects TRBV6-1 to TRBJ1-1; D is unresolved. Looked up from germline, CDR1 is MNHNS and CDR2 is SASEGT. Trimming left V 1 base short and J 3 bases short, with 18 bases between. The CDR3 runs to 17 residues.

This clone was observed at least ten times. The chain recombines TRBV5-5 with TRBJ1-5, with D perhaps matching TRBD1 (6 bases). The germline V gene has CDR1 SGHKS and CDR2 YYEKEE (reference sequence). Trimming pared 4 bases from V and 0 bases from J, leaving 8 bases between. This CDR3 has 14 amino acids. The CDR3 protein is CASSPGHSNQPQHF. The CDR3 DNA follows: TGTGCCAGCAGCCCGGGACATAGCAATCAGCCCCAGCATTTT.

This clone was observed at least ten times. CDR3 coding DNA: TGCGCCAGCAGCTACAGGGGGCGCTCCGGGGAGCTGTTTTTT. Protein: CASSYRGRSGELFF. V is TRBV5-1 and J is TRBJ2-2; 9 nucleotides match TRBD1. CDR1 is SGHRS and CDR2 is YFSETQ in the germline V gene. This CDR3 spans 14 amino acids. V lost 3 bases, J lost 6 bases, and 3 bases stayed unmatched.

The table lists this clone with many counts. This sequence joins TRBV19 and TRBJ1-2; 7 bases are shared with TRBD1. This CDR3 spans 15 amino acids. Germline V gene sequence: CDR1 LNHDA, CDR2 SQIVND (reference sequence). Trimming removed 3 bases from V and 3 bases from J; junction bases left unmatched: 7. The CDR3 protein is CASSMGQGEYYGYTF. CDR3 bases: TGTGCCAGTAGTATGGGCCAGGGGGAGTACTATGGCTACACCTTC.

This clone occurred many times. This chain's CDR3 is CASSSPGLAGADSYNEQFF. CDR3 nucleotide sequence: TGTGCCAGCAGCTCCCCCGGACTAGCGGGGGCCGACTCCTACAATGAGCAGTTCTTC. V and J are TRBV5-4 and TRBJ2-1; TRBD2 agrees at 13 bases. CDR1 is SGHNT, CDR2 YYREEE, per germline (reference sequence). Trimming cost V 3 bases and J 0 bases; bases outside gene matches: 9. This CDR3 contains 19 residues. Full variable domain (outside the CDR3, taken from reference TRBV5-4 and TRBJ2-1): ETGVTQSPTHLIKTRGQQVTLRCSSQSGHNTVSWYQQALGQGPQFIFQYYREEENGRGNFPPRFSGLQFPNYSSELNVNALELDDSALYLCASSSPGLAGADSYNEQFFGPGTRLTVL.

This clone was seen at least ten times. The chain joins TRBV5-1 to TRBJ2-7, with D possibly being TRBD1 (8 bases). The ends were cut back, 0 bases at V and 6 bases at J, with 13 bases in the middle. CDR1 is SGHRS and CDR2 is YFSETQ in the germline V gene. The CDR3 loop spans 14 amino acids. The CDR3 sequence: CASSLDRGRVEQYF. In nucleotides, the CDR3 is TGCGCCAGCAGCTTGGACAGGGGGAGGGTCGAGCAGTACTTC.

In its sample, this clone was seen many times. The chain has TRBV6-1 and TRBJ1-6; D is unresolved. V lost 6 bases to trimming and J lost 0 bases, with 12 bases between them. Per the germline V gene, CDR1 is MNHNS and CDR2 is SASEGT. This CDR3 has 16 amino acids. This chain's CDR3 is CASRERAYSYNSPLHF. DNA of the CDR3: TGTGCCAGCAGGGAAAGAGCTTACTCCTATAATTCACCCCTCCACTTT.